In its sample, the clone carrying this TCR beta chain was seen once. Germline loops: CDR1 SGHVS, CDR2 FNYEAQ. There are 16 residues in the CDR3. J lost 4 bases, V lost 2 bases, and 5 bases had no gene match. This entry belongs to a study of cytomegalovirus exposure and HLA in healthy donors. Primers: 60 Vbeta forward and 13 Jbeta reverse. This table comes from immunoSEQ multiplex PCR, and its TCRdb copy is limited to in-frame clones, with some not included. The sample has about 150,000 clones, 60% to 75% seen once; the top ten hold about 1.5%. Specimen: PBMCs. The chain joins TRBV7-6 to TRBJ2-3, with 11 bases identical to TRBD2. The clonotype comes from a human donor in good health. The CDR3 DNA reads TGTGCCAGCAGCTTAAGGCTAGCGGGAGGTGCAGATACGCAGTATTTT. Protein: CASSLRLAGGADTQYF. The variable domain in full, with the rest retrieved from reference TRBV7-6 and TRBJ2-3, is GAGVSQSPRYKVTKRGQDVALRCDPISGHVSLYWYRQALGQGPEFLTYFNYEAQQDKSGLPNDRFSAERPEGSISTLTIQRTEQRDSAMYRCASSLRLAGGADTQYFGPGTRLTVL.